The rows below give T cell receptor beta chains drawn from one sample of a study of shared T cell receptors in the human thymus. TCRdb's table, derived via immunoSEQ multiplex PCR, lists solely in-frame clones and lacks some. The table includes around 730,000 clones, approximately 85% detected once. These data were likewise used in another study, on human thymus T cells.

Sequencing was done on a sample of thymocytes. The receptors derive from a girl in the first two years of life with a congenital heart defect. Both conserved end residues are part of each CDR3. The D gene is left open where the match is weak. Only some rows state a clone size, as once, few, many or a class for expanded clones.

V gene: TRBV6-6
D gene: TRBD1
clone size: NA
J gene: TRBJ2-2
CDR3 DNA: TGTGCCAGCAGCCCTGGACAGGGGGCTAGGGAGCTGTTTTTT
CDR3 protein: CASSPGQGARELFF

V gene: TRBV5-8
D gene: NA
clone size: NA
J gene: TRBJ1-5
CDR3 DNA: TGTGCCAGCACCGACACCCTGTGGGGCAATCAGCCCCAGCATTTT
CDR3 protein: CASTDTLWGNQPQHF

V gene: TRBV6-5
D gene: NA
clone size: NA
J gene: TRBJ1-2
CDR3 DNA: TGTGCCAGCAGTGAAGAGAGGTACTATGGCTACACCTTC
CDR3 protein: CASSEERYYGYTF

V gene: TRBV27
D gene: NA
clone size: once
J gene: TRBJ1-1
CDR3 DNA: TGTGCCAGCAGTTTGGGAGTCCCGAGGGTTTGGGAAGCTTTCTTT
CDR3 protein: CASSLGVPRVWEAFF

V gene: TRBV28
D gene: TRBD1
clone size: NA
J gene: TRBJ1-6
CDR3 DNA: TGTGCCAGCAGTCCTTCCCCTGGACAGGGCAAATACCAATATTCACCCCTCCACTTT
CDR3 protein: CASSPSPGQGKYQYSPLHF

V gene: TRBV5-6
D gene: NA
clone size: NA
J gene: TRBJ2-3
CDR3 DNA: TGTGCCAGCAGCCGAAGCGGGTTCACAGATACGCAGTATTTT
CDR3 protein: CASSRSGFTDTQYF

V gene: TRBV6-5
D gene: NA
clone size: NA
J gene: TRBJ1-5
CDR3 DNA: TGTGCCAGCAGTCATTCTAGCAATCAGCCCCAGCATTTT
CDR3 protein: CASSHSSNQPQHF

V gene: TRBV14
D gene: TRBD1
clone size: NA
J gene: TRBJ1-1
CDR3 DNA: TGTGCCAGCAGACACACCGAACAGGGGCGGTACACTGAAGCTTTCTTT
CDR3 protein: CASRHTEQGRYTEAFF

V gene: TRBV7-3
D gene: NA
clone size: NA
J gene: TRBJ1-6
CDR3 DNA: TGTGCCAGCAGCCCGGGGGGTCAGGGTAATTCACCCCTCCACTTT
CDR3 protein: CASSPGGQGNSPLHF

V gene: TRBV28
D gene: TRBD1
clone size: NA
J gene: TRBJ1-2
CDR3 DNA: TGTGCCAGCAGTTTAACAGGGGAAGAGGACACCTTC
CDR3 protein: CASSLTGEEDTF

V gene: TRBV9
D gene: NA
clone size: NA
J gene: TRBJ1-1
CDR3 DNA: TGTGCCAGCAGCCCTACCTCAGGGAGGGGCACTGAAGCTTTCTTT
CDR3 protein: CASSPTSGRGTEAFF

V gene: TRBV5-4
D gene: NA
clone size: NA
J gene: TRBJ2-7
CDR3 DNA: TGTGCCAGCAGCGATCAATTCAGGACAGACTACGAGCAGTACTTC
CDR3 protein: CASSDQFRTDYEQYF

V gene: TRBV7-4
D gene: NA
clone size: once
J gene: TRBJ2-5
CDR3 DNA: TGTGCCAGCAGCTTAGGGCAGCAAGAGACCCAGTACTTC
CDR3 protein: CASSLGQQETQYF

V gene: TRBV6-5
D gene: NA
clone size: NA
J gene: TRBJ1-2
CDR3 DNA: TGTGCCAGCAGTTACTCTACGCGGGGTGGCTATGGCTACACCTTC
CDR3 protein: CASSYSTRGGYGYTF

V gene: TRBV7-9
D gene: NA
clone size: NA
J gene: TRBJ1-2
CDR3 DNA: TGTGCCAGCAGCCCTACAGGGTTTTCCAACTATGGCTACACCTTC
CDR3 protein: CASSPTGFSNYGYTF

V gene: TRBV2
D gene: TRBD1
clone size: NA
J gene: TRBJ1-1
CDR3 DNA: TGTGCCAGCTCACGCCACGGCGACGGTACAGGGGACACTGAAGCTTTCTTT
CDR3 protein: CASSRHGDGTGDTEAFF

V gene: TRBV28
D gene: NA
clone size: NA
J gene: TRBJ1-2
CDR3 DNA: TGTGCCAGCAGTTACCTGGCTTTATCCAACTATGGCTACACCTTC
CDR3 protein: CASSYLALSNYGYTF

V gene: TRBV13
D gene: TRBD2
clone size: NA
J gene: TRBJ2-1
CDR3 DNA: TGTGCCAGCAGCTCGGGACTAGTAAACCACAATGAGCAGTTCTTC
CDR3 protein: CASSSGLVNHNEQFF

V gene: TRBV4-1
D gene: NA
clone size: NA
J gene: TRBJ2-2
CDR3 DNA: TGCGCCAGCAGCCAAGATTGCGCGGGGATTGCCGGGGAGCTGTTTTTT
CDR3 protein: CASSQDCAGIAGELFF

V gene: TRBV6-1
D gene: NA
clone size: once
J gene: TRBJ2-2
CDR3 DNA: TGTGCCAGCAGTGAAAATTGGGGGCCCAACACCGGGGAGCTGTTTTTT
CDR3 protein: CASSENWGPNTGELFF

V gene: TRBV7-9
D gene: NA
clone size: NA
J gene: TRBJ2-7
CDR3 DNA: TGTGCCAGCAGCCCGACAGTACGGGAGCAGTACTTC
CDR3 protein: CASSPTVREQYF

V gene: TRBV28
D gene: TRBD1
clone size: NA
J gene: TRBJ1-2
CDR3 DNA: TGTGCCAGCAGTTTAGTTCAGGAGGGGGCGCGCGGCTACACCTTC
CDR3 protein: CASSLVQEGARGYTF

V gene: TRBV6-5
D gene: NA
clone size: once
J gene: TRBJ1-4
CDR3 DNA: TGTGCCAGCAGTCGTGGGTGGGGCAGTAATGAAAAACTGTTTTTT
CDR3 protein: CASSRGWGSNEKLFF

V gene: TRBV4-2
D gene: TRBD1
clone size: NA
J gene: TRBJ1-1
CDR3 DNA: TGTGCCAGCAGCCCCCGAAAGTTCCGGGACAGGGTAACTGAAGCTTTCTTT
CDR3 protein: CASSPRKFRDRVTEAFF

V gene: TRBV15
D gene: TRBD1
clone size: NA
J gene: TRBJ1-5
CDR3 DNA: TGTGCCACCAGCAGAGCCAGACAGGGCAGACAGCCCCAGCATTTT
CDR3 protein: CATSRARQGRQPQHF

V gene: TRBV4-1
D gene: NA
clone size: few
J gene: TRBJ1-2
CDR3 DNA: TGCGCCAGCAGCCAAGATGGGTGGGGGGGGCGAGAGGGCTACACCTTC
CDR3 protein: CASSQDGWGGREGYTF

V gene: TRBV4-1
D gene: NA
clone size: NA
J gene: TRBJ1-4
CDR3 DNA: TGCGCCAGCAGCCAAGAAGTTGGTTCGGGAATAAAAGAAAAACTGTTTTTT
CDR3 protein: CASSQEVGSGIKEKLFF

V gene: TRBV30
D gene: TRBD2
clone size: few
J gene: TRBJ2-1
CDR3 DNA: TGTGCCTGGATATTAGCGGGGCCCCATGGAGCGAATGAGCAGTTCTTC
CDR3 protein: CAWILAGPHGANEQFF

V gene: TRBV7-2
D gene: NA
clone size: once
J gene: TRBJ1-1
CDR3 DNA: TGTGCCAGCAGCTTAGCCCCCGGGGGGTTAGCTTTCTTT
CDR3 protein: CASSLAPGGLAFF

V gene: TRBV5-1
D gene: NA
clone size: NA
J gene: TRBJ1-1
CDR3 DNA: TGCGCCAGCAGCTTGGCCCAGGGTCCACCTGAAGCTTTCTTT
CDR3 protein: CASSLAQGPPEAFF

V gene: TRBV9
D gene: TRBD1
clone size: NA
J gene: TRBJ2-7
CDR3 DNA: TGTGCCAGCAGCGTAGGGCGGGGACAGGGTCGCTCCTACGAGCAGTACTTC
CDR3 protein: CASSVGRGQGRSYEQYF

V gene: TRBV9
D gene: TRBD2
clone size: NA
J gene: TRBJ2-7
CDR3 DNA: TGTGCCAGCAGCCCCCATCCCCTAGCGGGGGGTCGCTACGAGCAGTACTTC
CDR3 protein: CASSPHPLAGGRYEQYF

V gene: TRBV5-1
D gene: TRBD1
clone size: NA
J gene: TRBJ2-1
CDR3 DNA: TGCGCCAGCAGCTTGACAACCCGGGACAGGGTCTACAATGAGCAGTTCTTC
CDR3 protein: CASSLTTRDRVYNEQFF

V gene: TRBV6-5
D gene: NA
clone size: NA
J gene: TRBJ1-1
CDR3 DNA: TGTGCCACCTCAACACAAATACGGAACACTGAAGCTTTCTTT
CDR3 protein: CATSTQIRNTEAFF

V gene: TRBV4-1
D gene: TRBD2
clone size: NA
J gene: TRBJ2-1
CDR3 DNA: TGCGCCAGCAGCCAAGGAACCGGGACTAGCTCCTACAATGAGCAGTTCTTC
CDR3 protein: CASSQGTGTSSYNEQFF

V gene: TRBV7-3
D gene: TRBD1
clone size: NA
J gene: TRBJ1-1
CDR3 DNA: TGTGCCAGCAGCTCGACTGACAGGGGCGCGCACACTGAAGCTTTCTTT
CDR3 protein: CASSSTDRGAHTEAFF

V gene: TRBV4-3
D gene: TRBD1
clone size: once
J gene: TRBJ1-4
CDR3 DNA: TGCGCCAGCAGCCGACAGGGGGCTGATTCGAGGTCGCTGTTTTTT
CDR3 protein: CASSRQGADSRSLFF

V gene: TRBV5-1
D gene: TRBD1
clone size: NA
J gene: TRBJ2-1
CDR3 DNA: TGCGCCAGCAGCTTTCAACCCGGGACAGCTAACAATGAGCAGTTCTTC
CDR3 protein: CASSFQPGTANNEQFF

V gene: TRBV10-3
D gene: NA
clone size: NA
J gene: TRBJ1-2
CDR3 DNA: TGTGCCATCAGTGAGTTCCCTGAGGGTTTAAGCTACACCTTC
CDR3 protein: CAISEFPEGLSYTF

V gene: TRBV15
D gene: TRBD1
clone size: NA
J gene: TRBJ1-2
CDR3 DNA: TGTGCCACCAGCAGCCTTAAGGGACAGGGAGGAGGCTACACCTTC
CDR3 protein: CATSSLKGQGGGYTF

V gene: TRBV4-1
D gene: TRBD1
clone size: NA
J gene: TRBJ1-2
CDR3 DNA: TGCGCCAGCAGCCCGAGGGACAGGGTGGTAGTTTCAGGGGGCTACACCTTC
CDR3 protein: CASSPRDRVVVSGGYTF

V gene: TRBV19
D gene: NA
clone size: NA
J gene: TRBJ1-5
CDR3 DNA: TGTGCCAGTAGTATCCCTAGTCAGCCCCAGCATTTT
CDR3 protein: CASSIPSQPQHF

V gene: TRBV4-2
D gene: NA
clone size: NA
J gene: TRBJ2-3
CDR3 DNA: TGTGCCAGCAGCCAAGGGGTAACGCGGGGGCGGGATACGCAGTATTTT
CDR3 protein: CASSQGVTRGRDTQYF

V gene: TRBV5-4
D gene: NA
clone size: NA
J gene: TRBJ1-6
CDR3 DNA: TGTGCCAGCAGCCTCCAGGGGCAGCCCCTCCACTTT
CDR3 protein: CASSLQGQPLHF

V gene: TRBV5-1
D gene: NA
clone size: NA
J gene: TRBJ2-1
CDR3 DNA: TGCGCCAGCAGCTTGAGAGCATACAATGAGCAGTTCTTC
CDR3 protein: CASSLRAYNEQFF

V gene: TRBV19
D gene: TRBD1
clone size: NA
J gene: TRBJ1-1
CDR3 DNA: TGTGCCAGTAGATACAGGGGTGAGAACACTGAAGCTTTCTTT
CDR3 protein: CASRYRGENTEAFF

V gene: TRBV2
D gene: NA
clone size: once
J gene: TRBJ2-7
CDR3 DNA: TGTGCCAGCAGTGTCAACGGGGGAGTACTCCACGAGCAGTACTTC
CDR3 protein: CASSVNGGVLHEQYF

V gene: TRBV7-2
D gene: TRBD2
clone size: NA
J gene: TRBJ2-7
CDR3 DNA: TGTGCCAGCAGCAACGGACTAGCGGGGACCCGCTACGAGCAGTACTTC
CDR3 protein: CASSNGLAGTRYEQYF

V gene: TRBV19
D gene: TRBD1
clone size: NA
J gene: TRBJ2-2
CDR3 DNA: TGTGCCAGTAGGTCACGGACAGGGGGCTTTATCGGGGAGCTGTTTTTT
CDR3 protein: CASRSRTGGFIGELFF

V gene: TRBV19
D gene: TRBD1
clone size: NA
J gene: TRBJ2-2
CDR3 DNA: TGTGCCAGTAGGTCCGGGACAGTTTTCGCGAACACCGGGGAGCTGTTTTTT
CDR3 protein: CASRSGTVFANTGELFF

V gene: TRBV30
D gene: NA
clone size: NA
J gene: TRBJ1-4
CDR3 DNA: TGTGCCTGGGGAACAGGCAGGGGTGTAGCAACTAATGAAAAACTGTTTTTT
CDR3 protein: CAWGTGRGVATNEKLFF

V gene: TRBV19
D gene: NA
clone size: NA
J gene: TRBJ2-7
CDR3 DNA: TGTGCCAGTAGTATAGAAGGGGGCGAGCAGTACTTC
CDR3 protein: CASSIEGGEQYF

V gene: TRBV14
D gene: NA
clone size: few
J gene: TRBJ2-1
CDR3 DNA: TGTGCCAGCAGCCAGATTAGCGTCCGGGAACATGTCTGCCATGAGCAGTTCTTC
CDR3 protein: CASSQISVREHVCHEQFF

V gene: TRBV9
D gene: TRBD1
clone size: NA
J gene: TRBJ2-1
CDR3 DNA: TGTGCCAGCGATTCCCCCGGGACAGGGGTGAATGAGCAGTTCTTC
CDR3 protein: CASDSPGTGVNEQFF

V gene: TRBV5-1
D gene: TRBD1
clone size: NA
J gene: TRBJ1-6
CDR3 DNA: TGCGCCAGCGGTCTCGGACAGGGAAGCGAAATCTATAATTCACCCCTCCACTTT
CDR3 protein: CASGLGQGSEIYNSPLHF

V gene: TRBV19
D gene: TRBD1
clone size: once
J gene: TRBJ1-5
CDR3 DNA: TGTGCCAGTAGTCGGGACAGCCTCAATCAGCCCCAGCATTTT
CDR3 protein: CASSRDSLNQPQHF

V gene: TRBV5-1
D gene: TRBD2
clone size: NA
J gene: TRBJ2-1
CDR3 DNA: TGCGCCAGCAGCTTGGCACTAGCGGGAAATGAGCAGTTCTTC
CDR3 protein: CASSLALAGNEQFF